This is a list of T cell receptor beta chains from one sample in a study of OX40 agonist ivuxolimab in advanced cancers. Produced via immunoSEQ multiplex PCR; TCRdb's table is partial and in-frame only. Here the sample spans about 62,000 clones, approximately 91% being singletons. The sample here was CD4+ or CD8+ T cells sorted from blood, taken in a trial of the OX40 agonist ivuxolimab. These receptors originate from an adult with an advanced solid tumor such as melanoma, head and neck, liver or kidney cancer. CDR3s include the opening cysteine and the closing phenylalanine or tryptophan. The D gene is left open where the match is weak. Not all rows give a size; the values are once, few, many and, for expanded clones, a class.

abundance,d_gene,j_gene,v_gene,CDR3nt,CDR3aa
once,-,TRBJ1-5,TRBV28,TGTGCCAGCAGCCCCGGGGTTAATCAGCCCCAGCATTTT,CASSPGVNQPQHF
-,-,TRBJ2-3,TRBV5-1,TGCGCCAGCAGCCCCCTCGGCGGCTACACAGATACGCAGTATTTT,CASSPLGGYTDTQYF
-,-,TRBJ1-1,TRBV28,TGTGCCAGCAATAAGGTAGGCACTGAAGCTTTCTTT,CASNKVGTEAFF
-,TRBD2,TRBJ2-3,TRBV7-3,TGTGCCAGCAGCCAAGGGACTAGCGGATTCACAGATACGCAGTATTTT,CASSQGTSGFTDTQYF
-,TRBD2,TRBJ2-5,TRBV28,TGTGCCAGCAGTTTGGGAGGGGCCCAAGAGACCCAGTACTTC,CASSLGGAQETQYF
-,-,TRBJ1-2,TRBV27,TGTGCCAGCAGTTTAACGGGGGGACGGGGCGTTACAGCGTATGGCTACACCTTC,CASSLTGGRGVTAYGYTF
-,-,TRBJ2-3,TRBV30,TGTGCCTGCACGGACCCAACAGATACGCAGTATTTT,CACTDPTDTQYF
-,TRBD1,TRBJ1-6,TRBV6-1,TGTGCCAGCAGTGGTGGACAGGTTTTAGGGTCACCCCTCCACTTT,CASSGGQVLGSPLHF
-,-,TRBJ2-3,TRBV5-4,TGTGCCAGCAGCTACCAGTGGGGTAGCGATGGCACAGATACGCAGTATTTT,CASSYQWGSDGTDTQYF
-,-,TRBJ2-2,TRBV6-1,TGTGCCAGCAGTCCCAGGGGGGGCTACACCGGGGAGCTGTTTTTT,CASSPRGGYTGELFF
once,-,TRBJ2-1,TRBV7-6,TGTGCCAGCAGCTTAGCCTACCGGGACTTTTACAATGAGCAGTTCTTC,CASSLAYRDFYNEQFF
-,-,TRBJ1-4,TRBV27,TGTGCCAGCAGTTTATCCGACAGTAATGAAAAACTGTTTTTT,CASSLSDSNEKLFF
-,-,TRBJ1-1,TRBV28,TGTGCCAGCAGCCCTGTCCGGGGGGGCACTGAAGCTTTCTTT,CASSPVRGGTEAFF
-,TRBD1,TRBJ2-7,TRBV5-1,TGCGCCAGCAGCCTGGACAGGGAAGGGCAGTACTTC,CASSLDREGQYF
-,-,TRBJ1-2,TRBV27,TGTGCCAGCAGTTTAAAAGGGAGGACTAACTATGGCTACACCTTC,CASSLKGRTNYGYTF
-,TRBD1,TRBJ1-2,TRBV6-5,TGTGCCAGCAGTCGCGGGACAGGGATAAACTATGGCTACACCTTC,CASSRGTGINYGYTF
-,-,TRBJ2-1,TRBV6-5,TGTGCCACCGGGCCTGGGAGCTCCTACAATGAGCAGTTCTTC,CATGPGSSYNEQFF
-,-,TRBJ2-7,TRBV28,TGTGCCAGCAGTTTAGGAAGCACCAACTCCTACGAGCAGTACTTC,CASSLGSTNSYEQYF
-,-,TRBJ2-2,TRBV4-3,TGCGCCAGCAGCCAGCCCGCGGGGACCGCCGGGGAGCTGTTTTTT,CASSQPAGTAGELFF
-,TRBD1,TRBJ2-2,TRBV11-1,TGTGCCAGCAGCTTAACACAGGGGACCGGGGAGCTGTTTTTT,CASSLTQGTGELFF
once,-,TRBJ1-3,TRBV18,TGTGCCAGCTCCCCTAGGGTTTCTGGAAACACCATATATTTT,CASSPRVSGNTIYF
once,TRBD1,TRBJ1-1,TRBV5-1,TGCGCCAGCAGGCAAGCCGCAGGGGGGACTGAAGCTTTCTTT,CASRQAAGGTEAFF
-,-,TRBJ2-5,TRBV11-2,TGTGCCAGCAGCTGGGGGACCCAGGGTCGGGAGACCCAGTACTTC,CASSWGTQGRETQYF
-,TRBD1,TRBJ2-1,TRBV5-1,TGCGCCAGCAGCTTGGGGGACAGGGAGCAGTTCTTC,CASSLGDREQFF
-,-,TRBJ1-5,TRBV28,TGTGCCAGCAGTTGGGAGGGGGGTAGCAATCAGCCCCAGCATTTT,CASSWEGGSNQPQHF
-,-,TRBJ2-7,TRBV18,TGTGCCAGCTCACCGCAGGAGACCTACGAGCAGTACTTC,CASSPQETYEQYF
-,TRBD1,TRBJ1-2,TRBV6-4,TGTGCCAGCATTCCGTCCGGGACAGGGGACTATGGCTACACCTTC,CASIPSGTGDYGYTF
few,-,TRBJ1-3,TRBV5-1,TGCGCCAGCAGCCTAGACGGGGTGCTGAACACCATATATTTT,CASSLDGVLNTIYF
-,TRBD1,TRBJ2-4,TRBV19,TGTGCCAGTAGTTCTCCAGGGGGAGAGGACATTCAGTACTTC,CASSSPGGEDIQYF
-,TRBD1,TRBJ2-2,TRBV30,TGTGCCTGGAGCGACAGGGGTGGCGGGGAGCTGTTTTTT,CAWSDRGGGELFF
-,TRBD2,TRBJ2-3,TRBV5-5,TGTGCCAGCAGCGGGGGGGAATACACAGATACGCAGTATTTT,CASSGGEYTDTQYF
-,-,TRBJ1-2,TRBV28,TGTGCCAGCAGTTTATCTGTGGGTCCGTGGTCTGGCTACACCTTC,CASSLSVGPWSGYTF
-,-,TRBJ1-2,TRBV7-2,TGTGCCAGCAGCTCCCCTGCCGGTGGCGGCTACACCTTC,CASSSPAGGGYTF
-,TRBD1,TRBJ2-7,TRBV5-1,TGCGCCAGCAGCATCGGGACAGTTTCCTACGAGCAGTACTTC,CASSIGTVSYEQYF
-,TRBD2,TRBJ2-7,TRBV5-1,TGCGCCAGCAGCTCTTCAAGCGGGAGCTCCTACGAGCAGTACTTC,CASSSSSGSSYEQYF
-,TRBD2,TRBJ2-7,TRBV5-4,TGTGCCAGCAGCCCCGGGACTAGCGCTTCCGAGCAGTACTTC,CASSPGTSASEQYF
-,-,TRBJ2-1,TRBV5-1,TGCGCCAGCAGCTTGGATCCCTCGACAGGTAGCGATGAGCAGTTCTTC,CASSLDPSTGSDEQFF
-,-,TRBJ1-5,TRBV21-1,TGTGCCAGCAACCCGGGACAGGGGCGACAAGCCAATCAGCCCCAGCATTTT,CASNPGQGRQANQPQHF
-,-,TRBJ1-1,TRBV7-9,TGTGCCGTCCAAGAAGGGGCTCGAGAGGAAGCTTTCTTT,CAVQEGAREEAFF
-,-,TRBJ2-1,TRBV28,TGTGCCAGCAGGAGCTACAGCTCCTACAATGAGCAGTTCTTC,CASRSYSSYNEQFF
-,-,TRBJ2-3,TRBV11-1,TGTGCCAGCAGCTCGTCCGGGGACAGTGTATGGGGAGGGCCGCAGTATTTT,CASSSSGDSVWGGPQYF
-,TRBD1,TRBJ1-1,TRBV5-6,TGTGCCAGCAGCTTTAACAAGGGGGCATCGGGCACTGAAGCTTTCTTT,CASSFNKGASGTEAFF
-,-,TRBJ1-1,TRBV11-1,TGTGCCAGCAGCTTAGGGCAGAACACTGAAGCTTTCTTT,CASSLGQNTEAFF
-,-,TRBJ2-5,TRBV4-1,TGCGCCAGCAGCCCGGGGCTGGGGGGCGAGACCCAGTACTTC,CASSPGLGGETQYF
-,-,TRBJ2-7,TRBV18,TGTGCCAGCTCTTCAGGCCCCGGGTACGAGCAGTACTTC,CASSSGPGYEQYF
once,-,TRBJ2-5,TRBV6-5,TGTGCCAGCAGTTACTCGGAGGTTCAAGAGACCCAGTACTTC,CASSYSEVQETQYF